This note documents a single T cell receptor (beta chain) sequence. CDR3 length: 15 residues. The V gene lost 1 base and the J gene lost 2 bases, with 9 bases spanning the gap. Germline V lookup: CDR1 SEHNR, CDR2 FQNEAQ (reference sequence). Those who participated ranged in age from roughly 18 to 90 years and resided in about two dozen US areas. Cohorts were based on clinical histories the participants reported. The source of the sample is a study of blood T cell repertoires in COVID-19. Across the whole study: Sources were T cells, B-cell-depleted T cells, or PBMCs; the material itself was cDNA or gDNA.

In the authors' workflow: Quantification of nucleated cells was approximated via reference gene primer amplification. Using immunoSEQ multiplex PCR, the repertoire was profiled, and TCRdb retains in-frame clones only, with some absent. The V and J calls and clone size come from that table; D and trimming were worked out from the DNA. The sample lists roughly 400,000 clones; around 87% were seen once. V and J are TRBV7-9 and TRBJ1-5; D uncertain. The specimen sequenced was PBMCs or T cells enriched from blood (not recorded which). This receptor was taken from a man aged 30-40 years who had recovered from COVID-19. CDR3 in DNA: TGTGCCAGCAGCTTAGGCCCCATAGGCAATCAGCCCCAGCATTTT. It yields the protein CASSLGPIGNQPQHF.